This passage covers 25 T cell receptor beta chains from one sample sequenced in a study of T cells in Graves' hyperthyroidism and ophthalmopathy. Amplification yielded TCR beta CDR3 regions, with RNA transcripts as the source. First-round RT-PCR of the TCR CDR3 relied on the HTBI primer set. TCRdb processed the multiplex PCR reads anew with MiXCR; each CDR3 protein has one entry. Here the sample spans about 600,000 distinct CDR3 sequences, more than 15% being singletons. The sequenced sample consisted of blood. Receptors were obtained from a woman in her 40s with Graves' ophthalmopathy.

The table lists this clonotype with many counts. The chain carries TRBV30 and TRBJ2-3; the D gene could be TRBD1 or TRBD2 (5 bases each). Germline V gene lookup returns CDR1 GTSNPN and CDR2 SVGIG (reference sequence). There are 13 residues in the CDR3. With 5 bases removed from V and 6 bases from J, the gap between germline ends came to 15 bases. Here the CDR3 DNA reads TGTGCCTGGGGCCCTGGGGGAGCGGATACGCAGTATTTT. Translating gives CAWGPGGADTQYF.

This clonotype was found many times. This chain links TRBV5-1 with TRBJ2-3, with 9 bases fitting TRBD1. CDR1 is SGHRS, CDR2 YFSETQ, per germline. V was clipped by 4 bases and J by 3 bases; unmatched bases: 9. The CDR3 has 16 residues. The CDR3 reads CASSNPQGAGTDTQYF. The DNA of the CDR3 is TGCGCCAGCAGCAACCCACAGGGGGCTGGGACAGATACGCAGTATTTT.

The rearrangement joins TRBV4-1 to TRBJ2-2, with 11 bases aligning to TRBD1. Germline lookup yields CDR1 MGHRA and CDR2 YSYEKL. The CDR3 runs 17 residues. Trimming removed 0 bases from V and 4 bases from J; junction bases left unmatched: 4. CDR3 nucleotide sequence: TGCGCCAGCAGCCAAGAGGGACAGGGGGTGGCCACCGGGGAGCTGTTTTTT. Residues: CASSQEGQGVATGELFF.

This clonotype was picked up many times. This chain connects TRBV29-1 to TRBJ1-1, with a weak D call TRBD1 (6 bases). This CDR3 spans 13 amino acids. The germline V and J ends were trimmed by 7 bases and 11 bases, with 23 bases remaining between them. Per the germline V gene, CDR1 is SQVTM and CDR2 is ANQGSEA. CDR3 region: CSGKPFTGRGAFF. Written as DNA, the CDR3 is TGCAGCGGTAAACCTTTTACAGGGAGAGGGGCTTTCTTT. The entire variable domain, with the rest obtained from reference TRBV29-1 and TRBJ1-1, is as follows: SAVISQKPSRDICQRGTSLTIQCQVDSQVTMMFWYRQQPGQSLTLIATANQGSEATYESGFVIDKFPISRPNLTFSTLTVSNMSPEDSSIYLCSGKPFTGRGAFFGQGTRLTVV.

The chain is built from TRBV10-3 and TRBJ2-7; D is tentatively TRBD1 or TRBD2 (5 bases each). The germline V and J ends were trimmed by 5 bases and 2 bases, with 10 bases remaining between them. Germline lookup yields CDR1 ENHRY and CDR2 SYGVKD. The CDR3 totals 13 residues. The CDR3 loop reads CAISNRGAYEQYF. The CDR3 DNA reads as TGTGCCATCAGTAACCGGGGCGCCTACGAGCAGTACTTC.

The chain has TRBV2 and TRBJ2-7, with D perhaps being TRBD1 or TRBD2 (5 bases each). This CDR3 has 17 amino acids. The germline CDR1 and CDR2 sequences are SNHLY and FYNNEI. The V gene lost 3 bases and the J gene lost 5 bases, with 23 bases spanning the gap. The CDR3 loop reads CASSDIGGAPGIDEQYF. The CDR3 DNA is TGTGCCAGCAGTGACATTGGGGGTGCTCCCGGAATCGACGAGCAGTACTTC.

In its sample, this clonotype was seen many times. The V and J genes are TRBV2 and TRBJ2-5; 9 bases are shared with TRBD2. The CDR3 loop spans 16 amino acids. Trimming removed 5 bases from V and 2 bases from J; junction bases left unmatched: 9. In germline, CDR1 is SNHLY, CDR2 FYNNEI. The CDR3 nucleotides are TGTGCCAGCAGTCGATTACTAGCGGGCCTACAAGAGACCCAGTACTTC. The encoded protein is CASSRLLAGLQETQYF.

This clonotype was detected many times. V is TRBV11-2 and J is TRBJ2-7; no clear D. V gave up 1 base and J gave up 4 bases, with 8 bases separating them. The germline V gene has CDR1 SGHAT and CDR2 FQNNGV. CDR3 size: 13 residues. The CDR3 sequence: CASSLGQEYEQYF. CDR3 bases: TGTGCCAGCAGCTTAGGGCAGGAGTACGAGCAGTACTTC.

With regard to this clonotype: A much larger clone lies a single base off, so this may be a read error. The gene calls are TRBV7-9 and TRBJ1-1, with 8 bases fitting TRBD1. The CDR3 length is 15 residues. The V and J ends lost 5 bases and 5 bases, in that order; junction bases with no gene match: 10. Germline CDR1 reads SEHNR; CDR2 reads FQNEAQ (reference sequence). The CDR3 DNA reads TGTGCCAGCAGCCCACACCCGACAGGGGTGACTGAAGCTTTCTTT. As protein: CASSPHPTGVTEAFF.

The chain recombines TRBV18 with TRBJ1-3, with a tentative D call TRBD1 (6 bases). Germline V lookup: CDR1 KGHSH, CDR2 LQKENI. V lost 2 bases to trimming and J lost 3 bases, with 11 bases between them. The CDR3 contains 15 residues. The CDR3 region is CASSPLDRDGNTIYF. Here the CDR3 DNA reads TGTGCCAGCTCACCATTGGACAGAGATGGAAACACCATATATTTT. Looking up the rest from reference TRBV18 and TRBJ1-3 gives the full variable domain: NAGVMQNPRHLVRRRGQEARLRCSPMKGHSHVYWYRQLPEEGLKFMVYLQKENIIDESGMPKERFSAEFPKEGPSILRIQQVVRGDSAAYFCASSPLDRDGNTIYFGEGSWLTVV.

In this sample, this clonotype turned up many times. The chain carries TRBV10-1 and TRBJ2-5, with no clear D. CDR1 is WNHNN and CDR2 is SYGVQD in the germline V gene (reference sequence). The CDR3 sequence is 12 residues long. V shed 3 bases and J shed 4 bases, with 6 bases lying between them. The DNA for the CDR3 is TGCGCCAGCAGTGAAAAGGGAGAGACCCAGTACTTC. It is translated as CASSEKGETQYF.

Ten or more counts support this clonotype. The chain joins TRBV3-1 to TRBJ2-1, with TRBD2 identical over 8 bases. The trim removed 10 bases at V and 3 bases at J, leaving 5 bases unmatched. Per the germline V gene, CDR1 is LGHDT and CDR2 is YNNKEL (reference sequence). This CDR3 is built from 13 residues. CDR3 nucleotide sequence: TGTGCCACCCACCGGGAGGGCTACAATGAGCAGTTCTTC. Protein product: CATHREGYNEQFF.

This clonotype was seen a few times. The DNA for the CDR3 is TGTGCCAGCAGTTTAGAAGGGACTCGTTTGGATGAGCAGTTCTTC. Translation gives CASSLEGTRLDEQFF. The chain uses TRBV28 and TRBJ2-1; D is possibly TRBD2 (6 bases). Trimming took off 2 bases at V and 8 bases at J, with 16 bases between the two ends. This CDR3 has 15 residues. In germline, CDR1 is MDHEN, CDR2 SYDVKM.

This clonotype was seen only a few times. V usage is TRBV7-3 and J usage is TRBJ1-2, with D possibly being TRBD1 (6 bases). This CDR3 is built from 15 residues. V lost 5 bases, J lost 8 bases, and 21 bases lay in between. Germline V lookup: CDR1 SGHTA, CDR2 FQGTGA. CDR3 DNA: TGTGCCAGCAGCCCGACCGGGGCAGGGGTTGGCGGCTACACCTTC. This sequence encodes CASSPTGAGVGGYTF.

This clonotype was observed at least ten times. The V gene is TRBV5-5, the J gene TRBJ2-3; TRBD2 is a possible D gene (5 bases). The CDR3 has 15 residues. Trimming cost V 4 bases and J 2 bases, with 14 bases left between them. Germline loops: CDR1 SGHKS, CDR2 YYEKEE (reference sequence). CDR3: CASSLEGATTDTQYF. CDR3 nucleotides: TGTGCCAGCAGCCTCGAGGGAGCAACCACAGATACGCAGTATTTT.

V gene TRBV30 combines with J gene TRBJ2-2; 9 positions agree with TRBD2. The germline V gene encodes CDR1 GTSNPN and CDR2 SVGIG (reference sequence). The CDR3 is 16 residues long. V gave up 5 bases and J gave up 6 bases; unmatched junction bases: 13. CDR3: CAWDHLGTSRAGELFF. The CDR3 region has the DNA TGTGCCTGGGATCATCTAGGGACTAGCCGGGCCGGGGAGCTGTTTTTT.

This clonotype was counted ten times or more. The V gene is TRBV3-1, the J gene TRBJ2-3; 10 nucleotides match TRBD2. The CDR3 runs to 16 residues. Germline lookup yields CDR1 LGHDT and CDR2 YNNKEL (reference sequence). V shed 4 bases, J shed 0 bases, and the junction held 4 bases outside the gene matches. CDR3 sequence (DNA): TGTGCCAGCAGCCGGAGGGGACTAGCGAGCACAGATACGCAGTATTTT. It translates to CASSRRGLASTDTQYF.

Remarks on this clonotype: Just one base apart from a much larger clone, this may be a read error. The chain has TRBV3-1 and TRBJ2-1; D assignment may be TRBD1 or TRBD2 (5 bases each). This CDR3 is 15 amino acids long. Trimming removed 4 bases at V and 5 bases at J, with 15 bases between. CDR1 is LGHDT, CDR2 YNNKEL, per germline (reference sequence). The CDR3 is CASSRVGTANNEQFF. In nucleotides, the CDR3 is TGTGCCAGCAGCCGCGTCGGGACCGCTAACAATGAGCAGTTCTTC.

This clonotype appeared a single time. Possible read error: a much larger clone is one base away. The chain carries TRBV7-3 and TRBJ2-7; weak D call: TRBD1 (6 bases). The CDR3 has 12 residues. Germline lookup yields CDR1 SGHTA and CDR2 FQGTGA. CDR3 protein: CAWVPGGYERYF. The CDR3 DNA reads as TGTGCCTGGGTACCTGGGGGCTACGAGCGGTACTTC.

Only a few counts were recorded for this clonotype. The CDR3 coding sequence is TGTGCCAGCATCCGGCCGGGTAGACAAGACTACACCTTC. Its translation: CASIRPGRQDYTF. This chain joins TRBV6-1 and TRBJ1-2; D remains unclear. The CDR3 consists of 13 residues. The germline V gene encodes CDR1 MNHNS and CDR2 SASEGT. V gave up 7 bases and J gave up 10 bases, with 19 bases separating them.

This clonotype showed up many times. CDR3 in DNA: TGTGCCTGGAGTGTACCCCCTCGACCATATGGCTACACCTTC. The encoded protein is CAWSVPPRPYGYTF. The chain is built from TRBV30 and TRBJ1-2; the D is unclear. Looked up from germline, CDR1 is GTSNPN and CDR2 is SVGIG (reference sequence). The ends were cut back, 0 bases at V and 5 bases at J, with 13 bases in the middle. The CDR3 has 14 residues.

The V call is TRBV7-9, the J call TRBJ2-3; D not resolved. Trimming removed 6 bases from V and 1 base from J, with 8 bases in between. Germline CDR1 SEHNR, CDR2 FQNEAQ (reference sequence). The CDR3 length is 13 residues. DNA of the CDR3: TGTGCCAGCAGTGCGATGGGCACAGATACGCAGTATTTT. It is translated as CASSAMGTDTQYF.

This clonotype appeared a few times. A much more abundant neighbour one base away suggests this may be a read error. The chain has TRBV12-3 or TRBV12-4 and TRBJ2-1, with a tentative D call TRBD2 (6 bases). The CDR3 contains 16 residues. V lost 5 bases, J lost 4 bases, and 18 bases lay in between. The CDR3: CASSLPRDWRYNEQFF. The CDR3 bases are TGTGCCAGCAGTCTTCCCCGGGACTGGAGATACAATGAGCAGTTCTTC.

In this sample, this clonotype turned up a few times. The gene calls are TRBV28 and TRBJ1-4; D is uncertain. V was shortened by 1 base and J by 7 bases, with 4 bases between the two germline ends. Germline CDR1 is MDHEN and CDR2 is SYDVKM. This CDR3 is built from 12 residues. The chain's CDR3 is CASSLLSEKLFF. CDR3 nucleotides: TGTGCCAGCAGTTTATTGTCTGAAAAACTGTTTTTT.

This clonotype appeared many times. This chain connects TRBV7-3 to TRBJ2-3, with TRBD2 matching over 9 bases. Germline V lookup: CDR1 SGHTA, CDR2 FQGTGA. The CDR3 covers 17 residues. The junction had 10 bases not matched to a gene; V was cut back by 1 base and J by 5 bases. The CDR3 nucleotides read TGTGCCAGCAGCTTAAGGGGGACTAGCCGTCCGGGAGATACGCAGTATTTT. This translates into CASSLRGTSRPGDTQYF.